This TCR beta chain was identified in a study of blood T cell repertoires in COVID-19. Of note for this clone: This sample also contains other DNA sequences that code for the same CDR3.

Sequenced by immunoSEQ multiplex PCR; TCRdb stores in-frame clones only, minus some. The table includes about 160,000 clones, about 93% detected once. The length of the CDR3 is 15 residues. Trimming cost V 4 bases and J 0 bases; bases outside gene matches: 2. Germline CDR1 reads LNHDA; CDR2 reads SQIVND (reference sequence). The V and J genes are TRBV19 and TRBJ2-1; 8 positions agree with TRBD1. Sequenced: peripheral blood. The source is a woman in her fifties or sixties with acute or convalescent COVID-19. CDR3 protein: CASSRQGSSYNEQFF. The CDR3 DNA is TGTGCCAGTAGTAGACAGGGGAGCTCCTACAATGAGCAGTTCTTC.